This T cell receptor beta chain was profiled in a study of T cell responses to AZD1222 COVID-19 vaccine. Study-level background: Recipients boosted at about 4 weeks or about 12 weeks are pooled. Study-wide results and caveats: The study found vaccine-associated CD4 TCRs spanning spike, dominant at 160-218 and 743-854. Donors were mostly white British, more females; clonal diversity possibly underestimated.

For this clone: Its antigen is not known.

V lost 4 bases to trimming and J lost 4 bases; unmatched junction nucleotides: 12. CDR3 length: 17 residues. In germline, CDR1 is SGHDT, CDR2 YYEEEE. Assay used: immunoSEQ multiplex PCR; TCRdb lists only in-frame clones, some missing. The data contain 80,000 to 130,000 clones, approximately 88% of them singletons. The V call is TRBV5-6, the J call TRBJ2-2, with 8 nucleotides matching TRBD2. The sequence derives from an adult in good health. Sample: peripheral blood, taken on day 0 of AZD1222 vaccination. The CDR3 DNA follows: TGTGCCAGCAGCCCTGGGCCAAGCGGGAGTTCCACCGGGGAGCTGTTTTTT. Translated: CASSPGPSGSSTGELFF.